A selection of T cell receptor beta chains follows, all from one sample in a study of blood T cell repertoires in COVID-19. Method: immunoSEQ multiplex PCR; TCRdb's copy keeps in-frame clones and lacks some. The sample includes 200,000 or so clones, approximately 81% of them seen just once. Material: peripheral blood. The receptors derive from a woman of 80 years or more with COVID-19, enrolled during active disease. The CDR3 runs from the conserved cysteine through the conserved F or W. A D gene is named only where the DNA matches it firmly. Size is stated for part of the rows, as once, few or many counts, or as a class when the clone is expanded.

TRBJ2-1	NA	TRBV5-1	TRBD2	CASSPIAGAQNNEQFF	TGCGCCAGCAGTCCCATAGCGGGGGCCCAAAACAATGAGCAGTTCTTC
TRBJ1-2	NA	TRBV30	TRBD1	CAWSTSGTGPRGYTF	TGTGCCTGGAGTACGTCGGGGACAGGCCCCAGAGGCTACACCTTC
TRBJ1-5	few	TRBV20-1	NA	CSASLTDYQPQHF	TGCAGTGCTAGTTTGACCGACTATCAGCCCCAGCATTTT
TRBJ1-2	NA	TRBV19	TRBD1	CASRKGGQGNLNGYTF	TGTGCCAGTAGAAAGGGGGGACAGGGGAATTTGAATGGCTACACCTTC
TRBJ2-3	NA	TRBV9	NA	CASSGASTDTQYF	TGTGCCAGCAGCGGCGCTAGCACAGATACGCAGTATTTT
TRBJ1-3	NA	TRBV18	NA	CASSPRRGSGNTIYF	TGTGCCAGCTCACCACGCAGGGGATCCGGAAACACCATATATTTT
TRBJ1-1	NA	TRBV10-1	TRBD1	CASCRDRGKSEAFF	TGCGCCAGCTGCCGGGACAGGGGGAAAAGTGAAGCTTTCTTT
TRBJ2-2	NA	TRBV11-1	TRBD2	CASSLERPSGAGELFF	TGTGCCAGCAGCTTAGAAAGACCTAGCGGGGCCGGGGAGCTGTTTTTT
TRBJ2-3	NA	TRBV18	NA	CASSPGGPSTDTQYF	TGTGCCAGCTCACCAGGAGGGCCTAGCACAGATACGCAGTATTTT
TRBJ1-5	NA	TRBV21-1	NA	CASSKVTQDNQPQHF	TGTGCCAGCAGCAAAGTAACACAGGACAATCAGCCCCAGCATTTT
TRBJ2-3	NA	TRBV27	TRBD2	CASSASLPSGGGTDTQYF	TGTGCCAGCAGTGCCTCCCTGCCTAGCGGGGGGGGAACAGATACGCAGTATTTT
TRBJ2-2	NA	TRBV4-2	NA	CASSRGGAPNTGELFF	TGTGCCAGCAGCCGGGGGGGGGCGCCGAACACCGGGGAGCTGTTTTTT
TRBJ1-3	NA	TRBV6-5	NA	CASSYGGGSSGNTIYF	TGTGCCAGCAGTTACGGCGGGGGATCCTCTGGAAACACCATATATTTT
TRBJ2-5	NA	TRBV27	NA	CASSPSLSGHETQYF	TGTGCCAGCAGTCCCTCCTTAAGCGGGCATGAGACCCAGTACTTC
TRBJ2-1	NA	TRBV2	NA	CASSEGGIARLTTYNEQFF	TGTGCCAGCAGTGAAGGGGGCATCGCAAGGCTTACCACCTACAATGAGCAGTTCTTC
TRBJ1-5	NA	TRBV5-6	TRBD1	CASSFTGETNQPQHF	TGTGCCAGCAGCTTTACAGGGGAGACCAATCAGCCCCAGCATTTT
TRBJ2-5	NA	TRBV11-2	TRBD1	CASSFTGTGATQYF	TGTGCCAGCAGCTTCACCGGGACAGGGGCGACCCAGTACTTC
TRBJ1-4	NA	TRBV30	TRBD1	CAWSPGQGLGEKLFF	TGTGCCTGGAGCCCAGGACAGGGCCTGGGAGAAAAACTGTTTTTT
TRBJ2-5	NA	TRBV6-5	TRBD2	CASRAGRETQYF	TGTGCCAGTAGAGCGGGGAGGGAGACCCAGTACTTC
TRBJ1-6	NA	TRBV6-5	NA	CASSFKEPNSPLHF	TGTGCCAGCAGTTTTAAGGAGCCTAATTCACCCCTCCACTTT
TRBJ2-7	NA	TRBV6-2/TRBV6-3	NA	CASSYIGPTYEQYF	TGTGCCAGCAGTTACATTGGCCCAACCTACGAGCAGTACTTC
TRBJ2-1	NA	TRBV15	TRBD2	CATSRGVAGNNEQFF	TGTGCCACCAGCAGAGGGGTAGCGGGTAACAATGAGCAGTTCTTC
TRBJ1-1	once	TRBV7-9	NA	CASSLVPMNTEAFF	TGTGCCAGCAGCTTAGTTCCAATGAACACTGAAGCTTTCTTT
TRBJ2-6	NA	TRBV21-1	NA	CASSKWWVLGLSGANVLTF	TGTGCCAGCAGCAAATGGTGGGTGTTGGGACTCTCTGGGGCCAACGTCCTGACTTTC
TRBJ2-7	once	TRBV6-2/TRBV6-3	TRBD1	CASSLGQGINEQYF	TGTGCCAGCAGTTTGGGACAGGGGATAAACGAGCAGTACTTC
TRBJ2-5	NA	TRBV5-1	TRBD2	CASSSGTSGVETQYF	TGCGCCAGCAGCTCCGGGACTAGCGGGGTAGAGACCCAGTACTTC
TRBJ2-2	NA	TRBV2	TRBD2	CASRGLAGGPVTGELFF	TGTGCCAGCAGAGGGCTAGCGGGGGGGCCAGTCACCGGGGAGCTGTTTTTT
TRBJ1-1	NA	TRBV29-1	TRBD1	CSGGQGDTEAFF	TGCAGCGGTGGACAGGGGGACACTGAAGCTTTCTTT
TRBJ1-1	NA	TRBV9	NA	CASSDRQNTEAFF	TGTGCCAGCAGCGATCGACAGAACACTGAAGCTTTCTTT
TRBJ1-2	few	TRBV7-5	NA	CVRSPLGTTNYGYTF	TGTGTCAGAAGCCCACTGGGCACGACTAACTATGGCTACACCTTC
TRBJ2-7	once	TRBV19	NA	CASSTLTTYEQYF	TGTGCCAGTAGTACCTTAACTACCTACGAGCAGTACTTC
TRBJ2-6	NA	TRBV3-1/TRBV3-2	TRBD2	CATSQLLAGGNSGANVLTF	TGTGCCACCAGCCAATTACTCGCGGGGGGGAATTCTGGGGCCAACGTCCTGACTTTC
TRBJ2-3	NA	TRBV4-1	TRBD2	CASSQGSSGAFTDTQYF	TGCGCCAGCAGCCAAGGGAGTAGCGGGGCTTTCACAGATACGCAGTATTTT
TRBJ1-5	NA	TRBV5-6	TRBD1	CASSHRGQDQPQHF	TGTGCCAGCAGCCACAGGGGTCAGGATCAGCCCCAGCATTTT
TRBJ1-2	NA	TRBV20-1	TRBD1	CSASTGDLGDGYTF	TGCAGTGCTAGTACAGGGGACCTTGGGGATGGCTACACCTTC
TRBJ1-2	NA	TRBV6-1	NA	CASSEFRVDYGYTF	TGTGCCAGCAGTGAGTTCAGGGTAGACTATGGCTACACCTTC
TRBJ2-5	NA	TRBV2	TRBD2	CASRRLAGVNQETQYF	TGTGCCAGCAGAAGACTAGCGGGGGTAAACCAAGAGACCCAGTACTTC
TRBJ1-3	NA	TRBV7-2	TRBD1	CASSLQTGAGNTIYF	TGTGCCAGCAGCCTTCAGACAGGGGCTGGAAACACCATATATTTT
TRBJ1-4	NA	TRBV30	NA	CAWTPGQGNEKLFF	TGTGCCTGGACCCCCGGGCAGGGAAATGAAAAACTGTTTTTT
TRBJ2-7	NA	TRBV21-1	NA	CASSNFNRDEQYF	TGTGCCAGCAGCAATTTTAACAGGGACGAGCAGTACTTC